The present T cell receptor beta chain was sequenced within a study of technical replicates of blood from a few donors. The assay was immunoSEQ multiplex PCR, and TCRdb's table has in-frame clones only and misses some. The data show tens of thousands of clones, around 96% seen once. Trimming cost V 3 bases and J 1 base; bases outside gene matches: 6. The CDR3 runs to 16 residues. Per the germline V gene, CDR1 is MNHNS and CDR2 is SASEGT. The sample was T cells isolated from PBMCs. The source of this sequence is a human donor in good health. The genes are TRBV6-1 and TRBJ1-1; TRBD1 agrees at 9 bases. The DNA of the CDR3 is TGTGCCAGCAGTGAGATTTGGACAGGGGAGAACACTGAAGCTTTCTTT. Translation: CASSEIWTGENTEAFF.